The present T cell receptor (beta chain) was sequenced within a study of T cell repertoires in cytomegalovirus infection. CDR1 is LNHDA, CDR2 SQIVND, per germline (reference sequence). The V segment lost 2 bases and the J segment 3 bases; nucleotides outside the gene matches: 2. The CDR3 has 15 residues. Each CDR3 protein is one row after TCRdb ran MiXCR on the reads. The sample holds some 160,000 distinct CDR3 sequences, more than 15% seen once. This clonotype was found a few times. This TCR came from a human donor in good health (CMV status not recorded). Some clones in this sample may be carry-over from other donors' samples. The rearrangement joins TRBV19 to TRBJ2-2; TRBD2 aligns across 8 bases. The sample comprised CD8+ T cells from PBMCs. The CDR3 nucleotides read TGTGCCAGTAGTATAACTAGCGGACACACCGGGGAGCTGTTTTTT. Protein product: CASSITSGHTGELFF.